This T cell receptor (beta chain) was captured in a study of regulatory T cells in long-lasting Graves disease. The CDR3 extends over 13 amino acids. Trimming cost V 5 bases and J 2 bases, with 13 bases left between them. CDR1 is SQVTM and CDR2 is ANQGSEA in the germline V gene. Time point of the sample: newly diagnosed GD, antithyroid drugs for less than 3 months. Following extraction of RNA from PBMCs, that RNA was used to make the TCR library. Arm-PCR with iRepertoire HTBI primers amplified the CDR3 regions for these TCR beta libraries. TCRdb independently ran MiXCR on the multiplex PCR reads; one entry per CDR3 protein. The table includes 450,000 to 700,000 distinct CDR3 sequences, approximately 13% detected once. This clonotype was seen a handful of times. Its antigen is unknown. A single base separates this from a much larger clone, so it may be a read error. Study-wide points: New patients shared around 980 public clonotypes, and persistent patients shared more, with approximately 2,600.

The data were also submitted as part of a second study, on T cells in Graves' hyperthyroidism and ophthalmopathy. From that study: Hyperthyroidism in the patients, aged 18 to 65, was newly diagnosed and under 2 months in duration. Uncontrolled infection, other autoimmune disease, pregnancy or lactation excluded patients. First-round RT-PCR targeting the TCR CDR3 was performed with the HTBI primer set.

The source was peripheral blood mononuclear cells (PBMCs), collected at new diagnosis, from a patient treated with antithyroid drugs. The rearrangement links TRBV29-1 to TRBJ2-7, with D possibly called TRBD1 or TRBD2 (5 bases each). This TCR came from a man younger than 40 with Graves disease. The CDR3 DNA reads TGCAGCGTTTCAACCGGGACCCCCTACGAGCAGTACTTC. It translates to CSVSTGTPYEQYF.